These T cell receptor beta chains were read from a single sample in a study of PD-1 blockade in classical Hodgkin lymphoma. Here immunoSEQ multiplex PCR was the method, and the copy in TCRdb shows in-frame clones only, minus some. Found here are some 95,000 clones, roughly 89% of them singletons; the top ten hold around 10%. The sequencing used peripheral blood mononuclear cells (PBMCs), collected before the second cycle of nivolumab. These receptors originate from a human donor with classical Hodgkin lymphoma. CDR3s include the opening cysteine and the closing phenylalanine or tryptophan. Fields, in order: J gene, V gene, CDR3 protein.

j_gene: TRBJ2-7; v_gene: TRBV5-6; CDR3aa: CASSPGGYEQYF
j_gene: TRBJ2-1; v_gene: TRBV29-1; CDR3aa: CSVGGLAGRFLNEQFF
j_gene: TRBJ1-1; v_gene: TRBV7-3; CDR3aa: CASSPRGDRASEAFF
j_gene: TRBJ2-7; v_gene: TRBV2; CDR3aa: CASTSSYEQYF
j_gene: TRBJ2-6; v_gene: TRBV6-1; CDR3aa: CASSERGPPSGANVLTF
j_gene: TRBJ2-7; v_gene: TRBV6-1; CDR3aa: CASSSRDRVYEQYF
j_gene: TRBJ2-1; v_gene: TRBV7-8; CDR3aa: CASSDAGTRLREQFF
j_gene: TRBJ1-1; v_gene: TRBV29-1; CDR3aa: CSGGGTEAFF
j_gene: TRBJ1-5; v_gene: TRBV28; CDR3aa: CASSFGPDRYLYNQPQHF
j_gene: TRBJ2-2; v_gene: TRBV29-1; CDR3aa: CSVAGLAGANTGELFF
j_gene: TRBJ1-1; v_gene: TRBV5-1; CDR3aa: CASSFRGMNTEAFF
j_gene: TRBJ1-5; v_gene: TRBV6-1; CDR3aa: CASQTTGNSNQPQHF
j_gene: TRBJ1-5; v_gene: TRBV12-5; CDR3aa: CASGNRVYQPQHF
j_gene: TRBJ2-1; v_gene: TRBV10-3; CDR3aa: CAISEWGAGNNEQFF
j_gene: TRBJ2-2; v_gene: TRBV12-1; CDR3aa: CASSPDRGNTGELFF
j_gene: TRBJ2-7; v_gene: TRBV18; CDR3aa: CASSPPRGSSYEQYF
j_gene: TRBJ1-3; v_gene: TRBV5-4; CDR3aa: CASSYHSGNTIYF
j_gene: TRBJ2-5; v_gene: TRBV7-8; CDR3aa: CASSSPLGGGVQETQYF
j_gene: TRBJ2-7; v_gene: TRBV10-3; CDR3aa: CAISTGRGNYEQYF
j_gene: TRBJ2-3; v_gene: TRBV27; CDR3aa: CASSRRGQPDTQYF
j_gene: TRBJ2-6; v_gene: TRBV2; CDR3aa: CASSALSGANVLTF
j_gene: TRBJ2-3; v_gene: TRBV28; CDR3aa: CASSLPLLRTDTQYF
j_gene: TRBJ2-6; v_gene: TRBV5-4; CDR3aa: CASSHSPGQSPSGANVLTF
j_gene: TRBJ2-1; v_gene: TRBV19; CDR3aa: CASSIPGEVSYNEQFF
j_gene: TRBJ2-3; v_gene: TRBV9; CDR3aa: CASSPRRLPGLAGVTDTQYF
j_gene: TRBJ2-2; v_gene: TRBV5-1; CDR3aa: CASSLGPPNTGELFF
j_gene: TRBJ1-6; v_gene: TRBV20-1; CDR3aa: CSPEYNSPLHF
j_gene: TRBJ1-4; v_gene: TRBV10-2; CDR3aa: CASSDEAHEKLFF
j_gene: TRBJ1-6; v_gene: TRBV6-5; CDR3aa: CASSATVDNSPLHF
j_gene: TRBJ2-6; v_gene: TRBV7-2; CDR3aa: CASSLVGGSGANVLTF
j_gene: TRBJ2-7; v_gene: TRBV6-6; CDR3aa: CASSYQDSSYEQYF
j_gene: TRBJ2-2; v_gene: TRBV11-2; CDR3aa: CASSSYPPDTTGELFF
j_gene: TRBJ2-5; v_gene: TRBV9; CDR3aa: CASSVAAGGQETQYF
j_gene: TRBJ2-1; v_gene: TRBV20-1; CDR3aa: CSANTYNEQFF
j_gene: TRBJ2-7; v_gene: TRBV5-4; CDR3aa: CASNTDASPGEQYF
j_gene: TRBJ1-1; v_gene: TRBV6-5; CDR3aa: CASGYSTEAFF
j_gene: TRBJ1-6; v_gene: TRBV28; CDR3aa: CASSFIPGRNSPLHF
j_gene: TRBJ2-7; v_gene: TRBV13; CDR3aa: CASSLVDSSNTAASYEQYF
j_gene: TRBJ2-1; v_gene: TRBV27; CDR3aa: CASSLSLPGTVGSYNEQFF
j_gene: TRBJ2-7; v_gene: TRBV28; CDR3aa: CASSSPRRSYEQYF
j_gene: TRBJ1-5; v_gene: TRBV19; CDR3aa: CASSMLGHRNQPQHF
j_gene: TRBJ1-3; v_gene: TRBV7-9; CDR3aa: CASSVTGSSGNTIYF
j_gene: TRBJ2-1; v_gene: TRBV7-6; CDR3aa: CASSPEIGSLAYNEQFF
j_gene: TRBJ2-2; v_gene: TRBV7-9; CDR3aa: CASSFRPGWELFF
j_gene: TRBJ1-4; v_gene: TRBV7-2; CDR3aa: CASSLRVGKLFF
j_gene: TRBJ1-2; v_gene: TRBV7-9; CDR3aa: CASSLIKNSGTESLF
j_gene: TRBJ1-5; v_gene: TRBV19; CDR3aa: CASSMTGGGPQPQHF
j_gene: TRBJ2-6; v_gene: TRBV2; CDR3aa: CASIASGANVLTF
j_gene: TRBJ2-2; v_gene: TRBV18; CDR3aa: CASSPQGVTGELFF
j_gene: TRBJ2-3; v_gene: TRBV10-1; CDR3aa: CASSEGRGTWPDTQYF
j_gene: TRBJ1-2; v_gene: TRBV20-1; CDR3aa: CSARDGGSYTF
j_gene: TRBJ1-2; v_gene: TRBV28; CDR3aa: CASSLLSYGYTF
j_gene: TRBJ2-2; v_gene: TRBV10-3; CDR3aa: CAISESRGGGNGELFF
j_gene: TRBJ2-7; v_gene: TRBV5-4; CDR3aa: CASSSGGAEQYF
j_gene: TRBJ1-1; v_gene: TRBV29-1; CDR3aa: CSVERGWTFF